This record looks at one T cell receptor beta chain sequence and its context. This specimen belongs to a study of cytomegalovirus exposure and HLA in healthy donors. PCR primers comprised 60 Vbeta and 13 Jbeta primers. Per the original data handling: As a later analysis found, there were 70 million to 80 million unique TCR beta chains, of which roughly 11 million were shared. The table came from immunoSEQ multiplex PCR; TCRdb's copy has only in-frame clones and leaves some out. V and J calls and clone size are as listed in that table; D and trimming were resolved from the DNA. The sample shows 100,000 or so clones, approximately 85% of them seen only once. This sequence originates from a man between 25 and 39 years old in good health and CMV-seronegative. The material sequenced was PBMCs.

CDR3 sequence (DNA): TGCGCCAGCAGTGAGTCCGGGACATACGGCACTGAAGCTTTCTTT. It yields the protein CASSESGTYGTEAFF. The J gene is TRBJ1-1, the V gene TRBV10-1; a possible D gene is TRBD1 (6 bases). Looked up from germline, CDR1 is WNHNN and CDR2 is SYGVQD (reference sequence). V shed 0 bases and J shed 4 bases, with 12 bases lying between them. The CDR3 consists of 15 residues.